This T cell receptor (beta chain) was captured in a study of OX40 agonist ivuxolimab in advanced cancers. Study at large: The eligibility criteria allowed prior anti-PD-1, anti-PD-L1 or anti-CTLA-4 therapy, and under 50% had some. Three individuals attained partial responses, comprising one hepatocellular carcinoma case and two cutaneous melanoma cases.

Study-level findings and limits: Average numbers of expanded clones were greater in CD8+ T cells than in CD4+. The specificity for antigen of the expanded peripheral T cells was not determined.

Regarding this clone: What it recognizes is unknown.

V trimming: 2 bases; J trimming: 8 bases; junction bases outside the gene matches: 9. The CDR3 extends over 16 amino acids. Germline V lookup: CDR1 MGHRA, CDR2 YSYEKL. Using immunoSEQ multiplex PCR, the repertoire was profiled, and TCRdb retains in-frame clones only, with some absent. Of roughly 60,000 clones listed, 70% to 90% are singletons. The sequencing used CD4+ or CD8+ T cells sorted from blood, collected in a trial of the OX40 agonist ivuxolimab. This TCR was sampled from an adult with an advanced solid tumor such as melanoma, head and neck, liver or kidney cancer. The rearrangement uses TRBV4-1 and TRBJ2-4; 10 nucleotides align to TRBD1. CDR3 amino acids: CASSQTVRDRGYIQYF. The CDR3 DNA reads as TGCGCCAGCAGCCAAACCGTCCGGGACAGGGGCTACATTCAGTACTTC.